The 15 T cell receptor beta chains in this list originate from one sample, sequenced in a study of T cell responses to AZD1222 COVID-19 vaccine. The assay was immunoSEQ multiplex PCR, and TCRdb's table has in-frame clones only and misses some. The table shows some 110,000 clones, with about 87% occurring only once. This specimen was peripheral blood, taken on day 0 of AZD1222 vaccination. The receptors come from an adult in good health.

The V gene is TRBV28, the J gene TRBJ1-2; D ambiguous. The germline V gene has CDR1 MDHEN and CDR2 SYDVKM. The CDR3 has 15 amino acids. The germline V and J ends were trimmed by 7 bases and 8 bases, with 23 bases remaining between them. CDR3 sequence: CASTPVGQLPLGYTF. CDR3 DNA: TGTGCCAGCACCCCCGTAGGGCAGTTGCCTCTAGGCTACACCTTC.

The V and J genes are TRBV7-3 and TRBJ2-4; D is unclear. The germline V gene encodes CDR1 SGHTA and CDR2 FQGTGA. The CDR3 covers 11 residues. The V gene lost 5 bases and the J gene lost 10 bases, with 9 bases spanning the gap. CDR3 coding DNA: TGTGCCAGCAGCCCACCAAGGATTCAGTACTTC. It specifies CASSPPRIQYF.

The chain has TRBV27 and TRBJ2-5; TRBD1 is a possible D gene (6 bases). CDR3 size: 14 residues. V lost 5 bases and J 7 bases, leaving 17 bases between the germline ends. Germline V CDR1 and CDR2: MNHEY, SMNVEV (reference sequence). In DNA form, the CDR3 reads TGTGCCAGCAGTCTACAGGGTCTAGGGGGGACCCAGTACTTC. Amino acids: CASSLQGLGGTQYF.

V usage is TRBV4-3 and J usage is TRBJ1-1, with D possibly TRBD1 on 5 matching bases. This CDR3 region has 12 residues. V was pared by 4 bases and J by 11 bases, with 14 bases between. The V gene's germline CDR1 is LGHNA and CDR2 YSLEER. The DNA of the CDR3 is TGCGCCAGCAGCCTCCAAGGGACGCCCGCTTTCTTT. It specifies CASSLQGTPAFF.

This clone showed up just once. J is TRBJ1-4 and V is TRBV6-5; D may be TRBD1 (5 bases). V was shortened by 8 bases and J by 2 bases, with 15 bases between the two germline ends. In germline, CDR1 is MNHEY, CDR2 SVGAGI. This CDR3 region has 15 residues. In DNA, the CDR3 is TGTGCCAGCGGGACGTGGGGGATCACTAATGAAAAACTGTTTTTT. This sequence encodes CASGTWGITNEKLFF.

This chain links TRBV2 with TRBJ2-1, with a weak D call TRBD2 (6 bases). V shed 0 bases and J shed 7 bases, with 13 bases lying between them. The CDR3 totals 15 residues. Germline loops: CDR1 SNHLY, CDR2 FYNNEI. The CDR3 reads CASSEAETRSNEQFF. DNA of the CDR3: TGTGCCAGCAGTGAAGCGGAGACTAGGAGTAATGAGCAGTTCTTC.

V gene TRBV3-1 (or the pseudogene TRBV3-2) combines with J gene TRBJ1-3; D is uncertain. Trimming took off 3 bases at V and 5 bases at J, with 8 bases between the two ends. The CDR3 spans 13 residues. CDR1 is LGHDT, CDR2 YNNKEL, per germline (reference sequence). CDR3 loop: CASSQGARNTIYF. The CDR3 DNA follows: TGTGCCAGCAGCCAGGGCGCGAGAAACACCATATATTTT.

The J gene is TRBJ2-7, the V gene TRBV28; TRBD2 might be the D (6 bases). Germline CDR1 and CDR2: MDHEN and SYDVKM. The CDR3 is made up of 14 amino acids. The V and J ends lost 7 bases and 6 bases respectively, with 19 bases between them. CDR3 protein: CASTYRRGRSEQYF. CDR3 nucleotide sequence: TGTGCCAGCACCTATCGACGGGGGAGGAGCGAGCAGTACTTC.

This sequence joins TRBV5-4 and TRBJ1-1; no definite D call. Germline V gene data show CDR1 as SGHNT and CDR2 as YYREEE (reference sequence). There are 14 residues in the CDR3. The germline V and J ends were trimmed by 4 bases and 1 base, with 11 bases remaining between them. DNA of the CDR3: TGTGCCAGCAGCCCTAGGACTTCGAACACTGAAGCTTTCTTT. Translating gives CASSPRTSNTEAFF.

Only a few counts were recorded for this clone. The rearrangement joins TRBV10-3 to TRBJ2-7, with TRBD1 matching over 8 bases. The CDR3 spans 17 residues. Unmatched junction bases numbered 12, after V lost 0 bases and J lost 5 bases. CDR1 and CDR2 (germline): ENHRY, SYGVKD. The CDR3: CAISESAAGQGRHEQYF. In DNA, the CDR3 is TGTGCCATCAGTGAGTCAGCAGCAGGACAGGGTCGGCACGAGCAGTACTTC.

The J gene is TRBJ2-2, the V gene TRBV19; a possible D gene is TRBD2 (5 bases). The CDR3 runs to 16 residues. Germline V gene data show CDR1 as LNHDA and CDR2 as SQIVND (reference sequence). The V and J ends lost 11 bases and 0 bases respectively, with 19 bases between them. CDR3 region: CASYSGWIPNTGELFF. The CDR3 DNA reads TGTGCCTCGTACTCGGGATGGATACCGAACACCGGGGAGCTGTTTTTT.

This rearrangement joins TRBV5-6 to TRBJ1-5; TRBD1 aligns across 10 bases. V lost 4 bases and J lost 7; bases outside the gene matches: 8. Per germline, CDR1 SGHDT and CDR2 YYEEEE. The CDR3 runs to 15 residues. CDR3 in amino acids: CASSTGTGDDQPQHF. CDR3 bases: TGTGCCAGCAGCACAGGGACAGGGGACGACCAGCCCCAGCATTTT.

In its sample, this clone is medium-sized (0.01 to 0.1%). The chain links TRBV25-1 to TRBJ1-2; 7 bases line up with TRBD1. Germline trimming cut 4 bases from V and 6 bases from J; bases unmatched to any gene: 8. Germline V gene sequence: CDR1 MGHDK, CDR2 SYGVNS. The CDR3 runs 14 residues. The chain's CDR3 is CASSAPGQRDGYTF. CDR3 sequence (DNA): TGTGCCAGCAGTGCACCGGGACAGAGGGATGGCTACACCTTC.

The CDR3 DNA sequence: TGTGCCAGCAGCCCGGGGCTAGCGGTGGCGCGGGATACGCAGTATTTT. Its translation: CASSPGLAVARDTQYF. This sequence joins TRBV3-1 (or the pseudogene TRBV3-2) and TRBJ2-3, with 7 bases fitting TRBD2. This CDR3 has 16 amino acids. J lost 6 bases, V lost 4 bases, and 13 bases had no gene match. CDR1 and CDR2 from the germline V gene are LGHDT and YNNKEL (reference sequence).

The gene calls are TRBV11-2 and TRBJ2-7; perhaps D is TRBD1 or TRBD2 (5 bases each). CDR3 length: 15 residues. V lost 4 bases, J lost 3 bases, and 16 bases lay in between. Germline V lookup: CDR1 SGHAT, CDR2 FQNNGV. The CDR3 region has the DNA TGTGCCAGCAGCTCCCAAACCGGGACGGGCTACGAGCAGTACTTC. It codes for CASSSQTGTGYEQYF. The variable domain in full, completed from reference TRBV11-2 and TRBJ2-7, reads EAGVAQSPRYKIIEKRQSVAFWCNPISGHATLYWYQQILGQGPKLLIQFQNNGVVDDSQLPKDRFSAERLKGVDSTLKIQPAKLEDSAVYLCASSSQTGTGYEQYFGPGTRLTVT.